A single sample is the source of the 31 T cell receptor beta chains below, sequenced in a study of blood T cell repertoires in COVID-19. TCRdb's copy holds only in-frame clones and misses some; the assay was immunoSEQ multiplex PCR. The profile shows 120,000 or so clones, around 88% of them singletons. The specimen sequenced was peripheral blood. These receptors were obtained from a man older than 75 with active or convalescent COVID-19.

The chain uses TRBV10-3 and TRBJ2-7, with unresolved D. Germline V CDR1 and CDR2: ENHRY, SYGVKD. Trimming pared 3 bases from V and 2 bases from J, leaving 8 bases between. This CDR3 has 13 amino acids. Written as DNA, the CDR3 is TGTGCCATCAGTGACGTCTCTACCTACGAGCAGTACTTC. Residues: CAISDVSTYEQYF.

The chain has TRBV6-2 or TRBV6-3 and TRBJ1-2; tentatively, D is TRBD1 (5 bases). The germline gives CDR1 MNHEY, CDR2 SVGEGT. Trimming took off 5 bases at V and 8 bases at J, with 18 bases between the two ends. The length of the CDR3 is 14 residues. Here the CDR3 reads CASSLVRDSGGYTF. In nucleotides, the CDR3 is TGTGCCAGCAGTCTCGTACGGGACTCCGGAGGCTACACCTTC.

The rearrangement links TRBV12-3 or TRBV12-4 to TRBJ2-3; no firm D call. The CDR3 has 13 residues. Deletions cut 2 bases from V and 6 bases from J, with 9 bases between. CDR3 loop: CASSLTERDTQYF. Written as DNA, the CDR3 is TGTGCCAGCAGTTTAACCGAGAGGGATACGCAGTATTTT.

CDR3 bases: TGCGCCAGCAGCGAGGGTCTAGCGGGGGCCTACGAGCAGTACTTC. Its protein is CASSEGLAGAYEQYF. The gene calls are TRBV5-1 and TRBJ2-7; TRBD2 matches 10 bases. The V gene end was trimmed by 4 bases and the J gene end by 2 bases; junction bases not matched to a gene: 6. This CDR3 contains 15 residues. Germline-derived CDR1 and CDR2 are SGHRS and YFSETQ.

The chain recombines TRBV4-1 with TRBJ1-1; the D gene is possibly TRBD1 (5 bases). V was clipped by 3 bases and J by 5 bases, with 19 bases between them. This CDR3 has 16 residues. Germline values: CDR1 MGHRA, CDR2 YSYEKL. The DNA for the CDR3 is TGCGCCAGCAGCCATTATACTCAGGGTCGCGGAACTGAAGCTTTCTTT. This encodes CASSHYTQGRGTEAFF.

The chain uses TRBV28 and TRBJ1-2, with a weak D call TRBD1 (5 bases). CDR3 length: 14 residues. Trimming removed 4 bases at V and 3 bases at J, with 12 bases between. CDR1 is MDHEN and CDR2 is SYDVKM in the germline V gene. The CDR3 region is CASSSHDRHYGYTF. The CDR3 bases are TGTGCCAGCAGTTCCCATGACAGACACTATGGCTACACCTTC.

A note on this clone: In the same sample, other DNA sequences code for this CDR3. V usage is TRBV19 and J usage is TRBJ1-1; a possible D gene is TRBD1 (5 bases). The CDR3 extends over 14 amino acids. Trimming took off 1 base at V and 1 base at J, with 7 bases between the two ends. Germline lookup yields CDR1 LNHDA and CDR2 SQIVND (reference sequence). CDR3 sequence reads: CASSIGQGNTEAFF. CDR3 sequence (DNA): TGTGCCAGTAGTATAGGCCAGGGGAACACTGAAGCTTTCTTT.

The chain has TRBV2 and TRBJ1-1; D unclear. From germline, CDR1 is SNHLY and CDR2 FYNNEI. There are 14 residues in the CDR3. The ends were cut back, 3 bases at V and 1 base at J, with 9 bases in the middle. This CDR3 reads CASSEQERNTEAFF. CDR3 bases: TGTGCCAGCAGTGAGCAGGAACGGAACACTGAAGCTTTCTTT. The full variable domain, completed using reference TRBV2 and TRBJ1-1, is EPEVTQTPSHQVTQMGQEVILRCVPISNHLYFYWYRQILGQKVEFLVSFYNNEISEKSEIFDDQFSVERPDGSNFTLKIRSTKLEDSAMYFCASSEQERNTEAFFGQGTRLTVV.

The sample holds one count of this clone. V and J are TRBV3-1 (or the pseudogene TRBV3-2) and TRBJ2-1, with 7 bases matching TRBD2. The V segment lost 1 base and the J segment 10 bases; nucleotides outside the gene matches: 7. The CDR3 runs 14 residues. Germline CDR1 is LGHDT and CDR2 is YNNKEL (reference sequence). The CDR3 sequence is CASSQVSSSGEQFF. The CDR3, as DNA: TGTGCCAGCAGCCAAGTTTCATCTAGCGGCGAGCAGTTCTTC.

The V gene is TRBV27, the J gene TRBJ2-7; D possibly corresponds to TRBD2 (6 bases). Germline CDR1 and CDR2: MNHEY and SMNVEV (reference sequence). The CDR3 length is 15 residues. V gave up 5 bases and J gave up 0 bases, with 14 bases separating them. The CDR3 region is CASSPAGTYSYEQYF. Written as DNA, the CDR3 is TGTGCCAGCAGTCCCGCCGGGACTTACTCCTACGAGCAGTACTTC.

The V gene is TRBV30, the J gene TRBJ2-1, with D maybe TRBD1 (6 bases). CDR1 and CDR2 from the germline V gene are GTSNPN and SVGIG (reference sequence). This CDR3 has 15 residues. V gave up 0 bases and J gave up 8 bases, with 17 bases separating them. CDR3 region: CAWSVWGRGFHEQFF. CDR3 DNA: TGTGCCTGGAGTGTTTGGGGGCGCGGGTTCCATGAGCAGTTCTTC.

This chain connects TRBV5-1 to TRBJ1-1, with 9 bases matching TRBD1. CDR3 size: 14 residues. Germline assignment: CDR1 SGHRS and CDR2 YFSETQ. With 3 bases clipped from V and 5 bases from J, the junction kept 5 bases outside the gene matches. The CDR3 DNA is TGCGCCAGCAGCTCACAGGGGGCAGGAACTGAAGCTTTCTTT. This translates into CASSSQGAGTEAFF.

This clone has more than one count but fewer than ten. The chain uses TRBV27 and TRBJ1-4; 10 bases align to TRBD1. From germline, CDR1 is MNHEY and CDR2 SMNVEV (reference sequence). Germline trimming cut 5 bases from V and 7 bases from J; bases unmatched to any gene: 7. CDR3 length: 15 residues. CDR3 loop: CASSALGQGSEKLFF. The CDR3 DNA sequence: TGTGCCAGCAGTGCCTTGGGACAGGGGAGTGAAAAACTGTTTTTT.

The chain is built from TRBV7-3 and TRBJ2-3; no clear D. The germline CDR1 and CDR2 sequences are SGHTA and FQGTGA. The V gene lost 3 bases and the J gene lost 6 bases, with 4 bases spanning the gap. This CDR3 has 11 amino acids. The CDR3 sequence is CASSFADTQYF. The CDR3, as DNA: TGTGCCAGCAGCTTTGCGGATACGCAGTATTTT.

The J gene is TRBJ1-5, the V gene TRBV20-1; TRBD1 agrees at 7 bases. Trimming removed 3 bases from V and 0 bases from J; junction bases left unmatched: 11. The germline CDR1 and CDR2 sequences are DFQATT and SNEGSKA (reference sequence). The CDR3 contains 17 residues. Here the CDR3 reads CSASLRDSPLSNQPQHF. In nucleotides, the CDR3 is TGCAGTGCTAGTCTCCGGGACAGTCCCCTTAGCAATCAGCCCCAGCATTTT.

This sequence joins TRBV5-1 and TRBJ1-2; 8 bases align to TRBD1. Losses at the gene ends were 4 bases for V and 7 bases for J; bases not matched to a gene: 12. This CDR3 has 15 amino acids. Germline V lookup: CDR1 SGHRS, CDR2 YFSETQ. CDR3 in amino acids: CASSATGVSGPGYTF. Here the CDR3 DNA reads TGCGCCAGCAGCGCGACAGGGGTTAGCGGTCCTGGCTACACCTTC.

This chain joins TRBV7-2 and TRBJ1-5, with a tentative D call TRBD1 (5 bases). Germline values: CDR1 SGHTA, CDR2 FQGNSA. The CDR3 spans 13 residues. V dropped 6 bases and J dropped 7 bases, with 13 bases sitting between them. The CDR3 is CASRGEVGQPQHF. CDR3 DNA: TGTGCCAGCAGAGGGGAGGTCGGCCAGCCCCAGCATTTT.

Regarding this clone: Other DNA sequences of this sample code for an identical CDR3. The chain employs TRBV18 and TRBJ1-1, with a possible D match to TRBD1 (5 bases). The CDR3 contains 14 residues. Between the trimmed V and J ends, which lost 3 bases and 1 base, there was a span of 9 bases. Germline CDR1 reads KGHSH; CDR2 reads LQKENI. The CDR3, as DNA: TGTGCCAGCTCACCTCAGGGAGGGAACACTGAAGCTTTCTTT. Its translation is CASSPQGGNTEAFF.

This chain uses TRBV20-1 with TRBJ2-1; D might be TRBD1 (5 bases). Per germline, CDR1 DFQATT and CDR2 SNEGSKA (reference sequence). The germline V and J ends were trimmed by 5 bases and 4 bases, with 6 bases remaining between them. This CDR3 is built from 11 residues. The CDR3 here is CSARQYNEQFF. The CDR3 DNA reads as TGCAGTGCTCGACAGTACAATGAGCAGTTCTTC.

The chain recombines TRBV6-2 or TRBV6-3 with TRBJ1-6, with 8 nucleotides matching TRBD1. The CDR3 has 14 residues. Germline loops: CDR1 MNHEY, CDR2 SVGEGT. J gave up 8 bases and V 4 bases, and 4 bases lay outside the gene matches. CDR3: CASSSGQGDSPLHF. Written as DNA, the CDR3 is TGTGCCAGCAGTTCAGGACAGGGAGATTCACCCCTCCACTTT.

The chain has TRBV19 and TRBJ2-3, with TRBD2 matching 8 bases. Germline V lookup: CDR1 LNHDA, CDR2 SQIVND (reference sequence). Unmatched junction bases numbered 13, after V lost 4 bases and J lost 7 bases. The CDR3 is 16 amino acids. The CDR3 spells CASSRGFIGGAYTQYF. CDR3 DNA: TGTGCCAGTAGTAGGGGATTCATCGGGGGGGCATATACGCAGTATTTT. The full variable domain, its missing parts supplied by reference TRBV19 and TRBJ2-3, is DGGITQSPKYLFRKEGQNVTLSCEQNLNHDAMYWYRQDPGQGLRLIYYSQIVNDFQKGDIAEGYSVSREKKESFPLTVTSAQKNPTAFYLCASSRGFIGGAYTQYFGPGTRLTVL.

The V gene is TRBV18, the J gene TRBJ2-3; 7 bases align to TRBD2. The V and J ends lost 3 bases and 0 bases, in that order; junction bases with no gene match: 12. The CDR3 has 18 amino acids. The germline CDR1 and CDR2 sequences are KGHSH and LQKENI. This chain's CDR3 is CASSPILAAMTSTDTQYF. The CDR3 region has the DNA TGTGCCAGCTCACCTATCCTAGCGGCGATGACTAGCACAGATACGCAGTATTTT.

V and J are TRBV18 and TRBJ1-2, with TRBD1 matching over 8 bases. CDR1 KGHSH and CDR2 LQKENI come from the germline V gene. The junction had 6 bases not matched to a gene; V was cut back by 4 bases and J by 5 bases. The CDR3 runs to 14 residues. CDR3 nucleotide sequence: TGTGCCAGCTCACTGGGACAGGTGGGGTATGGCTACACCTTC. Protein product: CASSLGQVGYGYTF.

This chain connects TRBV30 to TRBJ1-2; no clear D. Trimming took 6 bases from V and 4 from J, leaving 15 bases between them. From germline, CDR1 is GTSNPN and CDR2 SVGIG (reference sequence). The CDR3 sequence is 13 residues long. The CDR3: CACRPRDSYGYTF. The CDR3 DNA reads as TGTGCCTGCCGCCCCCGGGATAGCTATGGCTACACCTTC.

This chain links TRBV6-5 with TRBJ2-1, with a weak D call TRBD2 (5 bases). V was pared by 0 bases and J by 0 bases, with 9 bases between. The CDR3 is made up of 16 amino acids. CDR1 MNHEY and CDR2 SVGAGI come from the germline V gene. The CDR3 nucleotides are TGTGCCAGCAGTTACTCCGGCCGGGGCTCCTACAATGAGCAGTTCTTC. It codes for CASSYSGRGSYNEQFF.

The CDR3 loop reads CASSFTGGDQPQHF. The CDR3 DNA is TGCGCCAGCAGTTTCACAGGGGGGGATCAGCCCCAGCATTTT. The chain couples TRBV5-1 to TRBJ1-5; 8 bases are shared with TRBD1. Germline values: CDR1 SGHRS, CDR2 YFSETQ. V dropped 5 bases and J dropped 5; count of bases not matched to a gene: 6. CDR3 size: 14 residues. Full variable domain (remainder filled in from reference TRBV5-1 and TRBJ1-5): KAGVTQTPRYLIKTRGQQVTLSCSPISGHRSVSWYQQTPGQGLQFLFEYFSETQRNKGNFPGRFSGRQFSNSRSEMNVSTLELGDSALYLCASSFTGGDQPQHFGDGTRLSIL.

The CDR3 DNA follows: TGTGCCAGCAGTGATCAGGGGAATGAGCAGTTCTTC. Its translation: CASSDQGNEQFF. The V and J genes are TRBV6-4 and TRBJ2-1; tentative D call: TRBD1 (6 bases). The CDR3 sequence is 12 residues long. Looked up from germline, CDR1 is MRHNA and CDR2 is SNTAGT. Deletions cut 3 bases from V and 7 bases from J, with 7 bases between.

This rearrangement joins TRBV7-3 to TRBJ2-3; TRBD2 agrees at 7 bases. Trimming removed 3 bases from V and 4 bases from J; junction bases left unmatched: 4. This CDR3 region has 14 residues. The germline CDR1 and CDR2 sequences are SGHTA and FQGTGA. The CDR3 DNA reads TGTGCCAGCAGCTTCGGCGGGGGTGCAGATACGCAGTATTTT. Amino acids: CASSFGGGADTQYF.

The rearrangement joins TRBV3-1 (or the pseudogene TRBV3-2) to TRBJ2-7; 7 bases match TRBD2. This CDR3 spans 16 amino acids. Germline CDR1 reads LGHDT; CDR2 reads YNNKEL (reference sequence). Losses at the gene ends were 1 base for V and 2 bases for J; bases not matched to a gene: 8. This chain's CDR3 is CASSQVGGGGTYEQYF. In nucleotides, the CDR3 is TGTGCCAGCAGCCAAGTTGGCGGGGGAGGAACCTACGAGCAGTACTTC.

The J gene is TRBJ1-2, the V gene TRBV6-5, with 8 positions matching TRBD1. Trimming removed 7 bases from V and 7 bases from J; junction bases left unmatched: 11. CDR1 is MNHEY, CDR2 SVGAGI, per germline. There are 14 residues in the CDR3. CDR3 sequence (DNA): TGTGCCAGCATGGGTCTCCGGACAGGGCTTGGCTACACCTTC. This translates into CASMGLRTGLGYTF.

This clone has more than one count but fewer than ten. V usage is TRBV11-1 and J usage is TRBJ1-1, with 7 bases matching TRBD1. Germline CDR1 is SGHAT and CDR2 is FQDESV (reference sequence). V gave up 5 bases and J gave up 3 bases; unmatched junction bases: 12. The CDR3 contains 16 residues. Here the CDR3 reads CASSLGQLGLDTEAFF. In nucleotides, the CDR3 is TGTGCCAGCAGCCTGGGACAGCTAGGACTCGACACTGAAGCTTTCTTT.